Listed below are T cell receptor beta chains from one sample, sequenced in a study of PD-1 blockade in classical Hodgkin lymphoma. The method was immunoSEQ multiplex PCR; TCRdb's version includes in-frame clones alone and lacks a portion of them. The repertoire holds 25,000 to 30,000 clones, with about 88% as singletons. The sequences come from CD4+ T cells from blood, collected before the fourth cycle of nivolumab. These receptors were obtained from a human donor with classical Hodgkin lymphoma. Both conserved end residues are part of each CDR3. Fields, in order: D gene, J gene, clone size, V gene, CDR3 DNA, CDR3 protein. A D gene is named only where the DNA matches it firmly. Some rows mark clone size as missing; the rest say once, few, many or name a class of expanded clone.

>.|TRBJ1-5|few|TRBV6-5
TGTGCCAGCAGGCGGGGTCCCAATCAGCCCCAGCATTTT
CASRRGPNQPQHF
>TRBD2|TRBJ2-2|.|TRBV5-1
TGCGCCAGCAGCCTGGGACTAGCGGGTACCGGGGAGCTGTTTTTT
CASSLGLAGTGELFF
>.|TRBJ2-5|.|TRBV5-4
TGTGCCAGCAGCCGGAATAATGGGTTCCAAGAGACCCAGTACTTC
CASSRNNGFQETQYF
>TRBD1|TRBJ2-1|.|TRBV6-6
TGTGCCAGCAGTACCCCGCGGACAGGGAGAATTAATGAGCAGTTCTTC
CASSTPRTGRINEQFF
>.|TRBJ2-5|.|TRBV5-1
TGCGCCAGCAGCTCCGCTTTGGGACTCCAAGAGACCCAGTACTTC
CASSSALGLQETQYF
>TRBD2|TRBJ2-7|.|TRBV7-3
TGTGCCAGCAGATATTATCCCGGGACTAGCGGCTCCTACGAGCAGTACTTC
CASRYYPGTSGSYEQYF
>TRBD2|TRBJ2-1|once|TRBV7-8
TGTGCCAGCAGCTCCCTTGCGGGGGGCCTTGAGCAGTTCTTC
CASSSLAGGLEQFF
>TRBD2|TRBJ2-1|.|TRBV5-1
TGCGCCAGCAGCTTTCCAAGGACTAGCTACTACAATGAGCAGTTCTTC
CASSFPRTSYYNEQFF
>.|TRBJ2-1|once|TRBV27
TGTGCCAGCAGTGCAATATACCCGAACTACAATGAGCAGTTCTTC
CASSAIYPNYNEQFF
>TRBD1|TRBJ1-5|.|TRBV28
TGTGCCAGCAGCCAACCGAGACAGGGACTTTTGGAACAGCCCCAGCATTTT
CASSQPRQGLLEQPQHF
>TRBD1|TRBJ2-1|.|TRBV5-1
TGCGCCAGCAGCTTGGTAGGACAGGGGATCTATGAGCAGTTCTTC
CASSLVGQGIYEQFF
>.|TRBJ2-2|.|TRBV2
TGTGCCAGTCGACAGGTCAGAAACACCGGGGAGCTGTTTTTT
CASRQVRNTGELFF
>TRBD2|TRBJ2-5|.|TRBV18
TGTGCCAGCTCACCACTAGCGGGAGGCGAGACCCAGTACTTC
CASSPLAGGETQYF
>TRBD2|TRBJ2-3|.|TRBV19
TGTGCCAGTAGTCCGGGACTAATCACAGATACGCAGTATTTT
CASSPGLITDTQYF
>.|TRBJ2-2|.|TRBV7-2
TGTGCCAGCAGCTATGGCACCGGGGAGCTGTTTTTT
CASSYGTGELFF
>TRBD1|TRBJ2-7|.|TRBV6-5
TGTGCCAGCAGTCTCCTCGGGACAGGTCCCTACGAGCAGTACTTC
CASSLLGTGPYEQYF
>.|TRBJ2-7|.|TRBV27
TGTGCCAGCAGTTTAAGGGCGGGTAGTATCTACGAGCAGTACTTC
CASSLRAGSIYEQYF
>TRBD1|TRBJ2-7|.|TRBV11-2
TGTGCCAGCAGCTTGTCGGGACAGGGAAACTCCTACGAGCAGTACTTC
CASSLSGQGNSYEQYF
>.|TRBJ2-7|.|TRBV21-1
TGTGCCAGCAGCAAAGCGCTACCGCGGGAGGACCCCTACGAGCAGTACTTC
CASSKALPREDPYEQYF
>TRBD1|TRBJ2-3|.|TRBV5-1
TGCGCCAGCAGCTTACCGACAGGGGCAATCACAGATACGCAGTATTTT
CASSLPTGAITDTQYF
>TRBD1|TRBJ2-7|.|TRBV28
TGTGCCAGCATTGGGACAGGGGGAAAGCGGGCCTACGAGCAGTACTTC
CASIGTGGKRAYEQYF
>.|TRBJ1-5|few|TRBV7-2
TGTGCCAGCAGCCCCGGATGGGGAGAGGGACATCAGCCCCAGCATTTT
CASSPGWGEGHQPQHF
>TRBD1|TRBJ2-7|.|TRBV27
TGTGCCAGCAGTTGGGGACAGGACCTCAACGAGCAGTACTTC
CASSWGQDLNEQYF
>.|TRBJ2-3|.|TRBV4-2
TGTGCCAGCAGCCAGATGTCCTCGGGGTCAACGCAGTATTTT
CASSQMSSGSTQYF